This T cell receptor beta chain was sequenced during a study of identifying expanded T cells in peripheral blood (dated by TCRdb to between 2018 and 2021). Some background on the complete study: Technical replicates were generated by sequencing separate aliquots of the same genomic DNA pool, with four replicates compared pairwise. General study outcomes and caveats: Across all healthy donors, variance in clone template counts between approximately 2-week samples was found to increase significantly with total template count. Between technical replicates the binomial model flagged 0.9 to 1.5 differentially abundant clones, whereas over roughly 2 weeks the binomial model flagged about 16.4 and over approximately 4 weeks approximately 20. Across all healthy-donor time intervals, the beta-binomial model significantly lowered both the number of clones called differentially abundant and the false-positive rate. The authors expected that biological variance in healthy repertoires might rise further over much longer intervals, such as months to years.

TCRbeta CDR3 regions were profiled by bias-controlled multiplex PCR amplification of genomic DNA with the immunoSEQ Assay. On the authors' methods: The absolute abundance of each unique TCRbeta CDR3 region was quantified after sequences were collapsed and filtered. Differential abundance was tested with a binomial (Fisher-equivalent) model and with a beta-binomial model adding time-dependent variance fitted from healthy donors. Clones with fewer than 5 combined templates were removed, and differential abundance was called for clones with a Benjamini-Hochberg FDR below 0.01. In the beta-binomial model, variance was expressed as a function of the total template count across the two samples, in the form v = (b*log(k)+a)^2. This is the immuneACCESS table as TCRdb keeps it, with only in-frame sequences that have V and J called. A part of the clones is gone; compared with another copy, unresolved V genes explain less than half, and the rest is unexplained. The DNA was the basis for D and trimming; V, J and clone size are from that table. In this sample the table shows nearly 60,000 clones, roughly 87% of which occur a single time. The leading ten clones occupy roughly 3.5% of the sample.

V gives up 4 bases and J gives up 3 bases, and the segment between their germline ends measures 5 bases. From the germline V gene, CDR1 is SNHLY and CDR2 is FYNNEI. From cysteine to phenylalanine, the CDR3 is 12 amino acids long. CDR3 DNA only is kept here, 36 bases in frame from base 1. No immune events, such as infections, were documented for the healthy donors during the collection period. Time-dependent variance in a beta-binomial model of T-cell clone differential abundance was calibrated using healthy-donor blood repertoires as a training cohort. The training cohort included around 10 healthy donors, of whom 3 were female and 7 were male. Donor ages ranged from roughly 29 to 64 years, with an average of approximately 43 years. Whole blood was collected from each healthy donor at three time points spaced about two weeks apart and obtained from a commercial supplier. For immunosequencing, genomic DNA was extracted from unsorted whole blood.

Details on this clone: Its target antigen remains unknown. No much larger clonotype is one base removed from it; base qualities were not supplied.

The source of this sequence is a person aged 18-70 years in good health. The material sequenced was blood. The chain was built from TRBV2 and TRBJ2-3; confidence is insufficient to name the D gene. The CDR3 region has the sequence CASSGSTDTQYF. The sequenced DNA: TGTGCCAGCAGTGGGTCGACAGATACGCAGTATTTT. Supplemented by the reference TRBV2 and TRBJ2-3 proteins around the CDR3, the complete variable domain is EPEVTQTPSHQVTQMGQEVILRCVPISNHLYFYWYRQILGQKVEFLVSFYNNEISEKSEIFDDQFSVERPDGSNFTLKIRSTKLEDSAMYFCASSGSTDTQYFGPGTRLTVL.